Listed below are T cell receptor beta chains from one sample, sequenced in a study of T cell therapy after organ transplantation. Assay used: immunoSEQ multiplex PCR; TCRdb lists only in-frame clones, some missing. The top ten hold nearly 9.5% of the sample, which has 15,000 to 20,000 clones, 81% seen once. For these receptors, no antigen is known. Sequencing used CD8+ T cells from blood, obtained after autologous CMV-specific T cell therapy. The receptors come from a human patient who had received a solid organ transplant and had CMV disease. These T cells may partly come from the graft donor. Both conserved end residues are part of each CDR3. The D gene is left open where the match is weak. Rows give clone size only sometimes, using once, few, many, or a class for an expanded clone.

size,D,V,J,length,CDR3,DNA
NA,NA,TRBV7-9,TRBJ1-1,17,CASSDPPTPLYNTEAFF,TGTGCCAGCAGCGACCCCCCAACTCCCTTATATAACACTGAAGCTTTCTTT
few,TRBD2,TRBV7-6,TRBJ2-3,17,CASSLAGLAGATDTQYF,TGTGCCAGCAGCTTAGCGGGACTAGCGGGGGCCACAGATACGCAGTATTTT
NA,NA,TRBV27,TRBJ2-7,11,CASQRGYEQYF,TGTGCCAGCCAACGGGGTTACGAGCAGTACTTC
NA,NA,TRBV9,TRBJ2-2,15,CASSVTAAGTGELFF,TGTGCCAGCAGCGTAACGGCGGCGGGCACCGGGGAGCTGTTTTTT
NA,TRBD2,TRBV5-4,TRBJ2-1,15,CASSRLAGGYNEQFF,TGTGCCAGCAGCCGACTAGCGGGAGGTTACAATGAGCAGTTCTTC
NA,TRBD1,TRBV6-5,TRBJ2-4,13,CASSYSGRGIQYF,TGTGCCAGCAGTTACTCGGGCAGGGGGATTCAGTACTTC
NA,TRBD2,TRBV5-6,TRBJ2-3,16,CASSLGGGGATDTQYF,TGTGCCAGCAGCTTGGGTGGCGGGGGGGCCACAGATACGCAGTATTTT
few,NA,TRBV10-1,TRBJ1-1,16,CASSDQGKRYHTEAFF,TGCGCCAGCAGTGATCAGGGGAAGAGGTACCACACTGAAGCTTTCTTT
NA,NA,TRBV14,TRBJ2-7,12,CASSHEGHEQYF,TGTGCCAGCAGCCATGAAGGACACGAGCAGTACTTC
NA,TRBD1,TRBV27,TRBJ1-1,14,CASSYGQGNTEAFF,TGTGCCAGCAGCTATGGACAGGGGAACACTGAAGCTTTCTTT
NA,TRBD1,TRBV2,TRBJ1-2,13,CASGDSPNYGYTF,TGTGCCAGCGGGGACAGCCCTAACTATGGCTACACCTTC
NA,NA,TRBV7-9,TRBJ1-1,14,CASTQGRAGTEAFF,TGTGCCAGCACCCAGGGCAGGGCAGGGACTGAAGCTTTCTTT
NA,NA,TRBV6-5,TRBJ2-5,14,CASSYGLEGETQYF,TGTGCCAGCAGTTACGGACTGGAGGGCGAGACCCAGTACTTC
NA,TRBD2,TRBV27,TRBJ2-3,16,CASSFGLAGGADTQYF,TGTGCCAGCAGTTTTGGACTAGCGGGAGGTGCAGATACGCAGTATTTT
few,NA,TRBV6-1,TRBJ2-1,16,CASSGTSGLTWNEQFF,TGTGCCAGCAGTGGAACGTCGGGGTTAACCTGGAATGAGCAGTTCTTC
few,NA,TRBV7-6,TRBJ2-7,13,CASSPSSGSEQYF,TGTGCCAGCAGCCCCTCTTCGGGCTCCGAGCAGTACTTC
NA,NA,TRBV6-6,TRBJ2-1,15,CASRSGVRVINEQFF,TGTGCCAGCAGATCAGGGGTCCGCGTAATCAATGAGCAGTTCTTC